A selection of T cell receptor beta chains follows, all from one sample in a study of shared clonotypes between healthy human individuals. The table came from immunoSEQ multiplex PCR; TCRdb's copy has only in-frame clones and leaves some out. This table has 560,000 or so clones, about 95% appearing once. The sample was naive CD8+ T cells sorted from blood. The origin of the receptors is a woman in her 30s in good health. The CDR3 runs from the conserved cysteine through the conserved F or W. D genes are given only for firm matches. Expanded clones are given a class, and other clones once, few, many or no size at all.

J	D	size	V	DNA	CDR3
TRBJ2-1	-	-	TRBV11-2	TGTGCCAGCAGCTTTTACGAGAACAATGAGCAGTTCTTC	CASSFYENNEQFF
TRBJ1-1	-	-	TRBV6-6	TGTGCCAGCAGTTACGGGATGAACACTGAAGCTTTCTTT	CASSYGMNTEAFF
TRBJ2-1	TRBD2	-	TRBV27	TGTGCCAGCACCCCAGGGACTAAAGGCTACAATGAGCAGTTCTTC	CASTPGTKGYNEQFF
TRBJ2-7	-	-	TRBV6-5	TGTGCCAGCACCCTCGGCGATTCCTACGAGCAGTACTTC	CASTLGDSYEQYF
TRBJ2-7	-	-	TRBV21-1	TGTGCCAGCAGCTGTCTCGCTTGTATCCGGGATACGTCCTACGAGCAGTACTTC	CASSCLACIRDTSYEQYF
TRBJ1-1	TRBD1	-	TRBV27	TGTGCCAGCAGCCTTCAACAGGGGGAGAACACTGAAGCTTTCTTT	CASSLQQGENTEAFF
TRBJ1-5	-	-	TRBV6-6	TGTGCCAGCAGCCAAGGAGGTTATAGCAATCAGCCCCAGCATTTT	CASSQGGYSNQPQHF
TRBJ2-7	-	-	TRBV29-1	TGCAGCGTTGAAGATCGGGCAGGGATCAACGAGCAGTACTTC	CSVEDRAGINEQYF
TRBJ2-4	-	-	TRBV6-6	TGTGCCAGTAATTCCAGAGAAACACAAATTCAGTACTTC	CASNSRETQIQYF
TRBJ2-7	-	-	TRBV10-2	TGCGCCAGCAGTGAGGGCAGAGGGAAATACGAGCAGTACTTC	CASSEGRGKYEQYF
TRBJ2-1	TRBD1	once	TRBV9	TGTGCCAGCAGCGTCGGGACAGGGAACTACAATGAGCAGTTCTTC	CASSVGTGNYNEQFF
TRBJ2-7	TRBD2	-	TRBV5-1	TGCGCCAGCAGCTTGTCGCGGGAGATAACCTACGAGCAGTACTTC	CASSLSREITYEQYF
TRBJ1-6	-	-	TRBV28	TGTGCCAGCAGCCCCTCATGGGCAGGCGTTCTTAATTCACCCCTCCACTTT	CASSPSWAGVLNSPLHF
TRBJ2-7	-	-	TRBV5-1	TGCGCCAGCAGAGGCGGGTCCTGGGAGCAGTACTTC	CASRGGSWEQYF
TRBJ1-2	-	-	TRBV6-4	TGTGCCAGCAGTGACGGGGGGGGATATGGCTACACCTTC	CASSDGGGYGYTF
TRBJ1-5	-	-	TRBV7-8	TGTGCCAGCAGCTTAGCGCAAGGGAATCAGCCCCAGCATTTT	CASSLAQGNQPQHF
TRBJ2-7	-	-	TRBV13	TGTGCCAGCAGCGCGAGCGGGACAAAACTCTACGAGCAGTACTTC	CASSASGTKLYEQYF
TRBJ2-5	TRBD2	-	TRBV6-5	TGTGCCAGCAGTTACTTAGGCGGGGGAGAGACCCAGTACTTC	CASSYLGGGETQYF
TRBJ2-7	-	-	TRBV7-2	TGTGCCAGCAGCTCTACCTGGATGGAGGCAGACTACGAGCAGTACTTC	CASSSTWMEADYEQYF